This T cell receptor beta chain was recorded in a study of CD8+ T cells in alopecia areata. Overall study findings and caveats: Higher clonality and more expanded CD8+ clones appeared in lesional than normal scalp.

About this clone itself: Its antigen is undetermined.

Per the germline V gene, CDR1 is MDHEN and CDR2 is SYDVKM. This CDR3 has 14 residues. Trimming left V 4 bases short and J 6 bases short, with 16 bases between. Following extraction, RNA underwent reverse transcription to cDNA, which served as the sequencing template. TCRdb keeps only in-frame clones here, not all; method: immunoSEQ multiplex PCR. The table has 65,000 to 95,000 clones, roughly 51% seen once; the top ten hold roughly 5.6%. This clonotype was sampled from a human donor with alopecia areata. The chain recombines TRBV28 with TRBJ2-7; unclear D gene. The sequenced material came from NKG2D-high CD8+ T cells sorted from blood. The CDR3 coding sequence is TGTGCCAGCAGTTCCCGAACAGAGCCTGGCGAGCAGTACTTC. Translated, it gives CASSSRTEPGEQYF.